This T cell receptor (beta chain) was identified during a study of control samples from healthy donors and cancer patients. The CDR3 is 11 amino acids. Trimming took off 5 bases at V and 6 bases at J, with 10 bases between the two ends. Germline V gene lookup returns CDR1 GTSNPN and CDR2 SVGIG (reference sequence). Here immunoSEQ multiplex PCR was the method, and the copy in TCRdb shows in-frame clones only, minus some. The table records approximately 170,000 clones, 88% of them present only once. The chain links TRBV30 to TRBJ1-2; D is ambiguous. Material for sequencing was blood. The TCR comes from a woman between 25 and 40 years old in good health. The CDR3 region has the DNA TGTGCCTGGGGTAGGCAGGATGGCTACACCTTC. Its protein product is CAWGRQDGYTF.